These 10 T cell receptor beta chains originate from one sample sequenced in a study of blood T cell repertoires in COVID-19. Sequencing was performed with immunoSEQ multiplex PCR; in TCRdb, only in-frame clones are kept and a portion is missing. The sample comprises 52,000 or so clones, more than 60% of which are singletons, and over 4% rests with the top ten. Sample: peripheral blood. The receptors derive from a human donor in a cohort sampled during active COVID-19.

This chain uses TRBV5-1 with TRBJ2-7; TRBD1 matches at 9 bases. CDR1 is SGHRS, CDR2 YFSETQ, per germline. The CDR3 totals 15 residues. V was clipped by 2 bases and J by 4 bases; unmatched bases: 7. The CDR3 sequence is CASSLNPQGAYEQYF. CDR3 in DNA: TGCGCCAGCAGCTTAAATCCACAGGGGGCTTACGAGCAGTACTTC. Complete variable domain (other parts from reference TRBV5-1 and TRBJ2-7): KAGVTQTPRYLIKTRGQQVTLSCSPISGHRSVSWYQQTPGQGLQFLFEYFSETQRNKGNFPGRFSGRQFSNSRSEMNVSTLELGDSALYLCASSLNPQGAYEQYFGPGTRLTVT.

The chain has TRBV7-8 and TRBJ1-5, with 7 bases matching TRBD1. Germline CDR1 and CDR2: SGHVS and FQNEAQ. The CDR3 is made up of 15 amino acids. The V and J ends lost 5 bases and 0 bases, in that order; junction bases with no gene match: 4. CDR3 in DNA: TGTGCCAGCAGCAGCGACAGGGTTAGCAATCAGCCCCAGCATTTT. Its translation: CASSSDRVSNQPQHF.

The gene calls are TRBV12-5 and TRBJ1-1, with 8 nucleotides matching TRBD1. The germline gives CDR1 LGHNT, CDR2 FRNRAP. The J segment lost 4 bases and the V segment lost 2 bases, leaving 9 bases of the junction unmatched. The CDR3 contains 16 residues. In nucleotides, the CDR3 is TGTGCTAGTGGTTTGCCCAAAGGGACAGGACGCACTGAAGCTTTCTTT. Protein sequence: CASGLPKGTGRTEAFF.

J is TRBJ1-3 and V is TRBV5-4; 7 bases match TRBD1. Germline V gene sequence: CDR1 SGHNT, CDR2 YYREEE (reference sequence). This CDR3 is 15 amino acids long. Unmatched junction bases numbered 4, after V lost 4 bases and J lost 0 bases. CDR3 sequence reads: CASSPTGSSGNTIYF. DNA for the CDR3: TGTGCCAGCAGCCCGACAGGGAGCTCTGGAAACACCATATATTTT.

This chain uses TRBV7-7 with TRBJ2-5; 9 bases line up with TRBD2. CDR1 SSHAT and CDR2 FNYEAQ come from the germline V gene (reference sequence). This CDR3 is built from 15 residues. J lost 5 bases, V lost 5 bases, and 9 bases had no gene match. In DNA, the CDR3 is TGTGCCAGCAGCCGTAGCGGGAGCCGAGATGAGACCCAGTACTTC. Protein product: CASSRSGSRDETQYF.

The CDR3 loop is CAITAGVEISTEAFF. CDR3 coding DNA: TGTGCCATCACAGCGGGGGTGGAAATATCGACTGAAGCTTTCTTT. The genes are TRBV10-3 and TRBJ1-1, with a weak D call TRBD1 (5 bases). The CDR3 totals 15 residues. Per germline, CDR1 ENHRY and CDR2 SYGVKD. Trimming stripped 7 bases from V and 5 bases from J, with 20 bases between.

CDR3 sequence reads: CASSRGTGFQETQYF. The CDR3 DNA reads as TGTGCCAGTAGTAGAGGGACAGGCTTCCAAGAGACCCAGTACTTC. The gene calls are TRBV19 and TRBJ2-5; 8 positions agree with TRBD1. Germline values: CDR1 LNHDA, CDR2 SQIVND (reference sequence). The CDR3 consists of 15 residues. V was pared by 4 bases and J by 1 base, with 5 bases of the junction left unmatched.

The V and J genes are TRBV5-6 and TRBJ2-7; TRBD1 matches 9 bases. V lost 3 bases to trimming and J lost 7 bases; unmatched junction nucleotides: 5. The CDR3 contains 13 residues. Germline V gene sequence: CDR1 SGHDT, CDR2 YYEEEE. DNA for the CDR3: TGTGCCAGCAGCTACGGGACAGGGTGGGAGCAGTACTTC. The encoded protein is CASSYGTGWEQYF.

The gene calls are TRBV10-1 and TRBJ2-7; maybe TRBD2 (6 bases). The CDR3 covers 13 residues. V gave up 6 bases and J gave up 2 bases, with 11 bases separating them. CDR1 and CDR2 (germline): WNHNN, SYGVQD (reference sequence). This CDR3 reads CASRRRETYEQYF. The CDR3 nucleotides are TGCGCCAGCAGAAGGAGGGAAACCTACGAGCAGTACTTC.

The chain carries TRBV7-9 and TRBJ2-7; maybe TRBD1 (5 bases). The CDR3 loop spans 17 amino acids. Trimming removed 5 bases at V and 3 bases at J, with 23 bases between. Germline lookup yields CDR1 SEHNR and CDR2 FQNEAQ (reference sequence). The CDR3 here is CASSPLVGQGMNYEQYF. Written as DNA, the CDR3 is TGTGCCAGCAGCCCCCTGGTAGGGCAGGGCATGAACTACGAGCAGTACTTC.